This TCR beta chain was profiled in a study of blood T cells in healthy people across ages. Study-wide findings and caveats: Naive T cell percentage strongly correlated with TCR beta diversity.

This clonotype appeared a few times. What it binds is unknown. J was trimmed by 11 bases and V by 4 bases; bases with no gene match: 9. Germline V gene sequence: CDR1 SGDLS, CDR2 YYNGEE. The CDR3 has 13 amino acids. Next came a second PCR, run for about 7 to 12 cycles, which used a sample-barcoded 5' primer along with a J-beta primer mix. From the 5' RACE reads, TCRdb called clonotypes with MiXCR, one entry per CDR3 protein. This table has 780,000 or so distinct CDR3 sequences, about 61% appearing once. The study drew donors from healthy Caucasian individuals in Russia aged roughly 6 to 95. This chain joins TRBV9 and TRBJ1-1; 9 bases map to TRBD1. The sequenced sample consisted of blood. This TCR derives from a man aged 35 to 55 in good health. The CDR3 DNA reads as TGTGCCAGCAGCCCCGGGACAGGGTTGTTCGCTTTCTTT. The encoded protein is CASSPGTGLFAFF.